The 7 T cell receptor beta chains below come from one sample, sequenced in a study of beta chain features in type 1 diabetes. TCRB transcripts that were expressed got sequenced, as all of the isolated RNA had been reverse transcribed. Generated by immunoSEQ multiplex PCR, the TCRdb table keeps only in-frame clones and is missing some. The table records 250,000 to 300,000 clones, 7% to 9% of them present only once. The sample was central memory CD4+ T cells from blood. These receptors were collected from a woman aged 18-30 years in good health.

This clone has more than one count but fewer than ten. As DNA, the CDR3 is TGCGCCAGCAGCTTGCGAGCGGGGGGGCCCAATGAGCAGTTCTTC. Encoded protein: CASSLRAGGPNEQFF. The V call is TRBV5-1, the J call TRBJ2-1, with 10 bases that match TRBD2. This CDR3 comprises 15 residues. CDR1 and CDR2 from the germline V gene are SGHRS and YFSETQ. Losses at the gene ends were 1 base for V and 6 bases for J; bases not matched to a gene: 4.

This clone was recorded many times. The chain is built from TRBV7-6 and TRBJ2-4, with D possibly TRBD1 on 5 matching bases. Germline-derived CDR1 and CDR2 are SGHVS and FNYEAQ. Trimming removed 5 bases at V and 5 bases at J, with 16 bases between. The CDR3 has 15 amino acids. CDR3 region: CASSQIPGQENIQYF. The CDR3, as DNA: TGTGCCAGCAGCCAAATTCCAGGGCAGGAAAACATTCAGTACTTC.

The rearrangement uses TRBV7-9 and TRBJ1-6; D remains unclear. CDR1 is SEHNR and CDR2 is FQNEAQ in the germline V gene (reference sequence). The CDR3 totals 14 residues. V shed 7 bases and J shed 6 bases, with 13 bases lying between them. The DNA for the CDR3 is TGTGCCAGCACCAGGACGGAGCGTAATTCACCCCTCCACTTT. It is translated as CASTRTERNSPLHF.

V and J are TRBV7-2 and TRBJ2-1; 11 nucleotides line up with TRBD2. CDR1 and CDR2 (germline): SGHTA, FQGNSA. This CDR3 has 16 residues. V gave up 0 bases and J gave up 6 bases; unmatched junction bases: 4. The CDR3 is CASSLAGTSGPNEQFF. The CDR3 DNA is TGTGCCAGCAGCTTAGCGGGGACTAGCGGTCCCAATGAGCAGTTCTTC.

The chain recombines TRBV7-9 with TRBJ1-1, with unresolved D. CDR3 length: 15 residues. Germline V gives CDR1 SEHNR, CDR2 FQNEAQ (reference sequence). Trimming took 1 base from V and 0 from J, leaving 9 bases between them. CDR3 region: CASSLVDFMNTEAFF. In DNA form, the CDR3 reads TGTGCCAGCAGCTTAGTTGATTTCATGAACACTGAAGCTTTCTTT.

This clone has just a few counts. Other DNA sequences in this specimen translate into the identical CDR3. This chain connects TRBV18 to TRBJ1-2; D is uncertain. V was clipped by 3 bases and J by 1 base, with 6 bases between them. The CDR3 totals 13 residues. The V gene's germline CDR1 is KGHSH and CDR2 LQKENI. CDR3 amino acids: CASSPRGNYGYTF. CDR3 DNA sequence: TGTGCCAGCTCACCGCGGGGTAACTATGGCTACACCTTC.

This clone showed up many times. V usage is TRBV2 and J usage is TRBJ2-3, with D perhaps given as TRBD1 or TRBD2 (7 bases each). This CDR3 region has 14 residues. Germline V gives CDR1 SNHLY, CDR2 FYNNEI. V was clipped by 0 bases and J by 10 bases, with 14 bases between them. The CDR3 DNA reads TGTGCCAGCAGTGAAGCGTCACAGGGGAGGGCGCAGTATTTT. It translates to CASSEASQGRAQYF.